This entry concerns a single T cell receptor (beta chain). This CDR3 comprises 13 residues. Trimming cost V 3 bases and J 7 bases, with 13 bases left between them. The germline V gene has CDR1 ENHRY and CDR2 SYGVKD. This specimen belongs to a study of control samples from healthy donors and cancer patients. Assay used: immunoSEQ multiplex PCR; TCRdb lists only in-frame clones, some missing. This table has around 55,000 clones, roughly 90% appearing once. The sequenced material came from blood. This clonotype originated in a man aged 50-59 years in good health. V and J are TRBV10-3 and TRBJ2-7; weak D call: TRBD1 (6 bases). The CDR3 sequence: CAISESGTNEQYF. CDR3 sequence (DNA): TGTGCCATCAGTGAATCCGGGACAAATGAGCAGTACTTC.